This is a list of T cell receptor beta chains from one sample in a study of CD8 T cells in ankylosing spondylitis. TCRdb re-called the 5' RACE reads through MiXCR, storing one row per CDR3 protein. The profile shows about 220,000 distinct CDR3 sequences, about 16% of them singletons. The sequencing sample was made of blood, either unsorted or a sorted T cell fraction (not recorded which). Receptors were obtained from a male donor with ankylosing spondylitis. The CDR3 runs from the conserved cysteine through the conserved F or W. Each record gives: J gene, D gene, V gene, clone size, CDR3 length, CDR3 DNA, CDR3 protein. The D gene is left open where the match is weak. Clone size is shown for a subset of rows, as once, few, many or a class of expanded clone.

J: TRBJ2-7
D: TRBD1
V: TRBV7-2
size: NA
length: 17
DNA: TGTGCCAGCAGCCCTCAGACAGGGGGCGCCCCCTCCTACGAGCAGTACTTC
CDR3: CASSPQTGGAPSYEQYF

J: TRBJ2-7
D: NA
V: TRBV5-1
size: NA
length: 16
DNA: TGCGCCAGCAGCTTGGATAGTGACAGCTATTCCTACGAGCAGTACTTC
CDR3: CASSLDSDSYSYEQYF

J: TRBJ2-7
D: NA
V: TRBV20-1
size: NA
length: 14
DNA: TGCAGTGCTAGCGTGAACAGGGAAGACTACGAGCAGTACTTC
CDR3: CSASVNREDYEQYF

J: TRBJ2-2
D: TRBD2
V: TRBV15
size: few
length: 16
DNA: TGTGCCACCAGCGGTAGCGGGGGGCTCCTCACCGGGGAGCTGTTTTTT
CDR3: CATSGSGGLLTGELFF

J: TRBJ2-7
D: NA
V: TRBV3-1
size: once
length: 15
DNA: TGTGCCAGCAGCCAAGAAGGACGGGCCGGCTACGAGCAGTACTTC
CDR3: CASSQEGRAGYEQYF

J: TRBJ2-3
D: NA
V: TRBV10-3
size: NA
length: 13
DNA: TGTGCCACCAACACAGGGTTAGGGGATACGCAGTATTTT
CDR3: CATNTGLGDTQYF

J: TRBJ2-7
D: NA
V: TRBV28
size: few
length: 17
DNA: TGTGCCAGCAGTCCGCCCCCAGGAGGTTTGAAGGGCTACGAGCAGTACTTC
CDR3: CASSPPPGGLKGYEQYF

J: TRBJ1-4
D: TRBD1
V: TRBV20-1
size: NA
length: 15
DNA: TGCAGTGCGGATCACCGACAGGGAAGTAATGAAAAACTGTTTTTT
CDR3: CSADHRQGSNEKLFF

J: TRBJ2-2
D: TRBD1
V: TRBV12-3/TRBV12-4
size: many
length: 16
DNA: TGTGCCAGCAGGGAAACAGGGGGGCAAAACACCGGGGAGCTGTTTTTT
CDR3: CASRETGGQNTGELFF

J: TRBJ1-4
D: NA
V: TRBV28
size: once
length: 14
DNA: TGTGCCAGCAGTTTAGGAGGGTTTAATGAAAAACTGTTTTTT
CDR3: CASSLGGFNEKLFF

J: TRBJ2-1
D: NA
V: TRBV7-9
size: NA
length: 12
DNA: TGTGGAGTTGCGAGCTCCTACAATGAGCAGTTCTTC
CDR3: CGVASSYNEQFF

J: TRBJ2-2
D: NA
V: TRBV30
size: NA
length: 12
DNA: TGTGCCTGGGAAAGGGGAGACGGGGAGCTGTTTTTT
CDR3: CAWERGDGELFF

J: TRBJ2-7
D: TRBD2
V: TRBV3-1
size: NA
length: 14
DNA: TGTGCCAGCAGCTTACTAGCGGGAACTTACGAGCAGTACTTC
CDR3: CASSLLAGTYEQYF

J: TRBJ2-2
D: TRBD2
V: TRBV15
size: NA
length: 19
DNA: TGTGCCACCAGCCCGACCAGGCTAGCGGGGCCATCGAACACCGGGGAGCTGTTTTTT
CDR3: CATSPTRLAGPSNTGELFF

J: TRBJ2-7
D: NA
V: TRBV27
size: NA
length: 14
DNA: TGTGCCAGCAGTTTCACCGCATATGACTACGAGCAGTACTTC
CDR3: CASSFTAYDYEQYF

J: TRBJ2-7
D: NA
V: TRBV12-3/TRBV12-4
size: NA
length: 13
DNA: TGTGCCAGCAGTGCCTCCTCAAAATACGAGCAGTACTTC
CDR3: CASSASSKYEQYF

J: TRBJ2-2
D: NA
V: TRBV7-9
size: few
length: 14
DNA: TGTGCCAGCAGCCCGACCCTGCGTGCCGGGGAGCTGTTTTTT
CDR3: CASSPTLRAGELFF

J: TRBJ2-1
D: TRBD2
V: TRBV5-1
size: NA
length: 13
DNA: TGCGCCAGCAGCTTGGAGCGGGGCAATGAGCAGTTCTTC
CDR3: CASSLERGNEQFF

J: TRBJ1-1
D: TRBD1
V: TRBV20-1
size: NA
length: 12
DNA: TGCAGTGTGGGACAGGGGGGGACTGAAGCTTTCTTT
CDR3: CSVGQGGTEAFF

J: TRBJ2-2
D: NA
V: TRBV7-3
size: NA
length: 11
DNA: TGTGCCAGCAGCCAGGGCGGGGAGCTGTTTTTT
CDR3: CASSQGGELFF

J: TRBJ2-4
D: NA
V: TRBV12-3/TRBV12-4
size: few
length: 14
DNA: TGTGCCAGCAGCAGACCGGGGCGACGGGACATTCAGTACTTC
CDR3: CASSRPGRRDIQYF

J: TRBJ2-1
D: TRBD1
V: TRBV29-1
size: NA
length: 15
DNA: TGCAGCGTCCAACGCGAAGGGACAGGCAGCGATGAGCAGTTCTTC
CDR3: CSVQREGTGSDEQFF

J: TRBJ2-3
D: TRBD2
V: TRBV12-3/TRBV12-4
size: many
length: 14
DNA: TGTGCCAGCGGGGAGGGGCTCCGGCCAGATACGCAGTATTTT
CDR3: CASGEGLRPDTQYF

J: TRBJ2-3
D: NA
V: TRBV7-2
size: few
length: 14
DNA: TGTGCCAGCAGCTTAGTAGGTGCTGGGGATACGCAGTATTTT
CDR3: CASSLVGAGDTQYF

J: TRBJ2-2
D: NA
V: TRBV9
size: few
length: 12
DNA: TGTGCCAGCAGCGTAGGAGAAGGGGAGCTGTTTTTT
CDR3: CASSVGEGELFF

J: TRBJ2-2
D: NA
V: TRBV7-6
size: NA
length: 14
DNA: TGTGCCAGCAGCTTCTCCACCAACACCGGGGAGCTGTTTTTT
CDR3: CASSFSTNTGELFF

J: TRBJ2-7
D: NA
V: TRBV6-2/TRBV6-3
size: few
length: 15
DNA: TGTGCCAGCAGTTATGAGGGCCAGAAAAACTTCGAGCAGTACTTC
CDR3: CASSYEGQKNFEQYF

J: TRBJ2-1
D: TRBD2
V: TRBV12-3/TRBV12-4
size: few
length: 13
DNA: TGTGCCAGCAGCTTTACTAGCGAGGATGAGCAGTTCTTC
CDR3: CASSFTSEDEQFF

J: TRBJ1-1
D: NA
V: TRBV4-1
size: NA
length: 15
DNA: TGCGCCAGCAGCCTCTCCCCAGGGGATCGGACTGAAGCTTTCTTT
CDR3: CASSLSPGDRTEAFF

J: TRBJ2-7
D: NA
V: TRBV24-1
size: NA
length: 14
DNA: TGTGCCACCAGTGAATACGTCCCCCGATACGAGCAGTACTTC
CDR3: CATSEYVPRYEQYF

J: TRBJ2-7
D: TRBD1
V: TRBV7-8
size: few
length: 14
DNA: TGTGCCAGCAGCTTAGGGACAGGGCCCGTCGGGCAGTACTTC
CDR3: CASSLGTGPVGQYF

J: TRBJ2-6
D: NA
V: TRBV6-1
size: NA
length: 16
DNA: TGTGCCAGCAGTGAAGAGGAGGGCTCTGGGGCCAACGTCCTGACTTTC
CDR3: CASSEEEGSGANVLTF

J: TRBJ1-2
D: TRBD1
V: TRBV9
size: NA
length: 18
DNA: TGTGCCAGCAGCGTAAGGCCACAGGGGGTGGACTACAACTATGGCTACACCTTC
CDR3: CASSVRPQGVDYNYGYTF

J: TRBJ2-1
D: NA
V: TRBV6-5
size: NA
length: 12
DNA: TGTGCCAGCAGCGCTTTCTACAATGAGCAGTTCTTC
CDR3: CASSAFYNEQFF

J: TRBJ2-7
D: TRBD1
V: TRBV4-3
size: NA
length: 16
DNA: TGCGCCAGCAGCCAAGAGTCGACAGGGCCCTACTACGAGCAGTACTTC
CDR3: CASSQESTGPYYEQYF

J: TRBJ2-1
D: NA
V: TRBV5-1
size: many
length: 13
DNA: TGCGCCAGCAGCTTATCAGGGAGCGATGAGCAGTTCTTC
CDR3: CASSLSGSDEQFF

J: TRBJ2-5
D: TRBD1
V: TRBV10-3
size: many
length: 13
DNA: TGTGCCAGCAAGACAGGGGATGAAGAGACCCAGTACTTC
CDR3: CASKTGDEETQYF

J: TRBJ2-5
D: NA
V: TRBV12-3/TRBV12-4
size: NA
length: 12
DNA: TGTGCCAGCAGTTTAGTTCAGGGGACCCAGTACTTC
CDR3: CASSLVQGTQYF

J: TRBJ2-1
D: TRBD2
V: TRBV4-2
size: NA
length: 20
DNA: TGTGCCAGCAGCCAAGATGGGAGCGGGGCCTCGCGGGAGTTATCTAATGAGCAGTTCTTC
CDR3: CASSQDGSGASRELSNEQFF

J: TRBJ1-1
D: NA
V: TRBV12-3/TRBV12-4
size: many
length: 13
DNA: TGTGCCAGCAGTTTCACCGGGAACACTGAAGCTTTCTTT
CDR3: CASSFTGNTEAFF

J: TRBJ1-1
D: TRBD1
V: TRBV20-1
size: few
length: 14
DNA: TGCAGTGCTAGTCACCAGGGGGCTGGCACTGAAGCTTTCTTT
CDR3: CSASHQGAGTEAFF